This T cell receptor (beta chain) was obtained from a study of blood T cell repertoires in COVID-19. The CDR3 has 14 amino acids. V shed 2 bases and J 6 bases; nucleotides not matched to a gene: 5. Germline CDR1 and CDR2: GTSNPN and SVGIG (reference sequence). Libraries were prepared by immunoSEQ multiplex PCR; TCRdb keeps only in-frame clonotypes and omits some of them. The sample has a few hundred thousand clones, more than 75% seen once. The clonotype comes from a man aged 35-49 years in a cohort exposed to, infected with or recovered from COVID-19 (not recorded which). The V gene is TRBV30, the J gene TRBJ2-2, with TRBD1 identical over 8 bases. The sample was PBMCs or T cells enriched from blood (not recorded which). The CDR3 reads CAWSRRQGSGELFF. DNA for the CDR3: TGTGCCTGGAGTAGGAGACAGGGGTCCGGGGAGCTGTTTTTT.